This TCR beta chain was captured in a study of blood T cell repertoires in COVID-19. For the study at large: The United States, Italy and Spain provided the acute and convalescent COVID-19 samples. PBMCs, B-cell-depleted T cells, or T cells provided the cDNA or gDNA that made up the material.

Source study methods: Amplification of reference gene primers provided the estimated nucleated cell counts. The data were produced by immunoSEQ multiplex PCR, yet TCRdb's version contains in-frame clones alone and is incomplete. The DNA was the basis for D and trimming; V, J and clone size are from that table. The sample consists of under 300,000 clones, 83% of them appearing once. Input material: peripheral blood. The source is a human donor in a cohort sampled during active COVID-19.

CDR3 sequence (DNA): TGTGCCAGTACCCCAAAGGCGGGACAGAGCAATCAGCCCCAGCATTTT. Amino acids: CASTPKAGQSNQPQHF. This chain connects TRBV19 to TRBJ1-5, with 7 bases lining up with TRBD1. There are 16 residues in the CDR3. The V segment lost 7 bases and the J segment 1 base; nucleotides outside the gene matches: 10. CDR1 is LNHDA and CDR2 is SQIVND in the germline V gene (reference sequence).